This T cell receptor (beta chain) derives from a study of beta chain features in type 1 diabetes. As every portion of the isolated RNA was reverse transcribed, the sequencing read expressed TCRB transcripts. The assay was immunoSEQ multiplex PCR, and TCRdb's table has in-frame clones only and misses some. The table includes around 100,000 clones, under 30% detected once. Germline V gene sequence: CDR1 SNHLY, CDR2 FYNNEI. CDR3 length: 11 amino acids. V lost 8 bases and J 9 bases, leaving 11 bases between the germline ends. In regard to this clone: The antigen remains unidentified.

General study results and limits: Shortening of TCRB CDR3s, moderate but significant, appeared in all four CD4+ subsets of Type 1 diabetes patients. A pattern of fewer insertions and more deletions at VDJ junctions was seen in type 1 diabetes patients.

In all sorted populations, purity surpassed 98%. V is TRBV2 and J is TRBJ2-1, with no clear D. This TCR derives from a young woman with type 1 diabetes. Sequencing used central memory CD4+ T cells from blood. CDR3 protein: CASAYAAEQFF. CDR3 nucleotide sequence: TGTGCCAGCGCCTACGCGGCTGAGCAGTTCTTC. Combining the CDR3 with reference TRBV2 and TRBJ2-1 gives the whole variable domain EPEVTQTPSHQVTQMGQEVILRCVPISNHLYFYWYRQILGQKVEFLVSFYNNEISEKSEIFDDQFSVERPDGSNFTLKIRSTKLEDSAMYFCASAYAAEQFFGPGTRLTVL.